Each of the 24 T cell receptor beta chains below was sequenced from the same sample in a study of technical replicates of blood from several donors. Sequenced by immunoSEQ multiplex PCR; TCRdb stores in-frame clones only, minus some. This table holds around 93,000 clones, 95% found once. The source material was T cells isolated from PBMCs. Receptor source: a human donor in good health.

The V call is TRBV6-5, the J call TRBJ1-2; 7 bases are a match to TRBD1. Trimming cost V 6 bases and J 2 bases; bases outside gene matches: 6. This CDR3 contains 14 residues. Germline lookup yields CDR1 MNHEY and CDR2 SVGAGI. CDR3 loop: CASRRETGNYGYTF. Here the CDR3 DNA reads TGTGCCAGCAGACGCGAGACAGGGAACTATGGCTACACCTTC.

The gene calls are TRBV6-6 and TRBJ1-4; 7 bases align to TRBD1. The germline gives CDR1 MNHNY, CDR2 SVGAGI (reference sequence). J gave up 8 bases and V 2 bases, and 5 bases lay outside the gene matches. This CDR3 is built from 14 residues. The CDR3 protein is CASSYRDSGEKLFF. The CDR3 nucleotides read TGTGCCAGCAGTTACAGGGACAGCGGGGAAAAACTGTTTTTT.

The J gene is TRBJ2-7, the V gene TRBV6-5, with 10 positions matching TRBD1. The CDR3 spans 14 residues. J was trimmed by 4 bases and V by 5 bases; bases with no gene match: 5. Germline V gives CDR1 MNHEY, CDR2 SVGAGI. As DNA, the CDR3 is TGTGCCAGCAGTGAGGGGACAGGGGAATACGAGCAGTACTTC. Translation gives CASSEGTGEYEQYF.

This rearrangement joins TRBV27 to TRBJ2-2; D is perhaps TRBD2 (5 bases). The CDR3 is 14 residues long. The germline gives CDR1 MNHEY, CDR2 SMNVEV (reference sequence). Trimming stripped 5 bases from V and 6 bases from J, with 13 bases between. The CDR3 here is CASSKGLTSGELFF. The CDR3 DNA sequence: TGTGCCAGCAGTAAAGGACTTACCTCCGGGGAGCTGTTTTTT.

This chain joins TRBV6-5 and TRBJ1-2, with 7 positions matching TRBD1. Germline CDR1 is MNHEY and CDR2 is SVGAGI. There are 14 residues in the CDR3. V gave up 4 bases and J gave up 3 bases; unmatched junction bases: 5. For the CDR3, the DNA is TGTGCCAGCAGTTCTCCGGGACAGCACTATGGCTACACCTTC. This encodes CASSSPGQHYGYTF.

V gene TRBV2 combines with J gene TRBJ2-7; 7 bases align to TRBD2. V lost 5 bases to trimming and J lost 7 bases; unmatched junction nucleotides: 8. The CDR3 is made up of 13 amino acids. Per germline, CDR1 SNHLY and CDR2 FYNNEI. The CDR3 spells CASSLTSVGEQYF. CDR3 DNA sequence: TGTGCCAGCAGTCTAACTAGCGTGGGTGAGCAGTACTTC.

This chain links TRBV30 with TRBJ2-1; D unresolved. The CDR3 totals 11 residues. Looked up from germline, CDR1 is GTSNPN and CDR2 is SVGIG (reference sequence). V dropped 3 bases and J dropped 9 bases, with 9 bases sitting between them. The CDR3 sequence is CAWRSPVEQFF. The CDR3 nucleotides read TGTGCCTGGAGATCACCAGTTGAGCAGTTCTTC.

This clone was recorded once. The V gene is TRBV5-1, the J gene TRBJ2-4; 8 bases map to TRBD1. The germline V gene encodes CDR1 SGHRS and CDR2 YFSETQ. J gave up 0 bases and V 7 bases, and 3 bases lay outside the gene matches. The CDR3 is made up of 14 amino acids. The CDR3 coding sequence is TGCGCCAGCGCCGGGACAGGAGCCAAAAACATTCAGTACTTC. It translates to CASAGTGAKNIQYF. The full variable domain, rest sourced from reference TRBV5-1 and TRBJ2-4, is KAGVTQTPRYLIKTRGQQVTLSCSPISGHRSVSWYQQTPGQGLQFLFEYFSETQRNKGNFPGRFSGRQFSNSRSEMNVSTLELGDSALYLCASAGTGAKNIQYFGAGTRLSVL.

V gene TRBV28 combines with J gene TRBJ1-5; no firm D call. V was clipped by 4 bases and J by 0 bases, with 13 bases between them. The CDR3 consists of 16 residues. Germline CDR1 and CDR2: MDHEN and SYDVKM. CDR3 DNA: TGTGCCAGCAGTTCCCCGCGGGTTTATAGCAATCAGCCCCAGCATTTT. Protein: CASSSPRVYSNQPQHF.

This rearrangement joins TRBV7-3 to TRBJ2-7; no clear D gene. Between the trimmed V and J ends, which lost 1 base and 1 base, there was a span of 5 bases. CDR1 and CDR2 (germline): SGHTA, FQGTGA. The CDR3 loop spans 13 amino acids. The CDR3 coding sequence is TGTGCCAGCAGCTTAAGCCAGTCCTACGAGCAGTACTTC. Amino acids: CASSLSQSYEQYF.

The chain is built from TRBV6-1 and TRBJ2-2, with 11 positions matching TRBD2. Per the germline V gene, CDR1 is MNHNS and CDR2 is SASEGT. V lost 7 bases, J lost 7 bases, and 5 bases stayed unmatched. This CDR3 has 14 amino acids. The CDR3 DNA is TGTGCCAGCAAACTAGCGGGAGATCACGGGGAGCTGTTTTTT. Encoded protein: CASKLAGDHGELFF.

The rearrangement links TRBV5-5 to TRBJ2-5; D perhaps matches TRBD2 (5 bases). Trimming stripped 0 bases from V and 4 bases from J, with 10 bases between. The germline gives CDR1 SGHKS, CDR2 YYEKEE (reference sequence). The CDR3 covers 14 residues. The DNA of the CDR3 is TGTGCCAGCAGCTTGGGAGGGAGTGGAGAGACCCAGTACTTC. Its translation: CASSLGGSGETQYF.

This clone has a handful of counts. J is TRBJ2-7 and V is TRBV27, with 7 bases matching TRBD1. V gave up 4 bases and J gave up 4 bases; unmatched junction bases: 13. The CDR3 is 16 residues long. The germline gives CDR1 MNHEY, CDR2 SMNVEV (reference sequence). The CDR3 region is CASSYSTGPLGYEQYF. DNA for the CDR3: TGTGCCAGCAGTTACTCGACAGGGCCTTTAGGATACGAGCAGTACTTC.

This clone was observed a single time. V is TRBV29-1 and J is TRBJ1-2, with 7 positions matching TRBD1. Germline V gene sequence: CDR1 SQVTM, CDR2 ANQGSEA. The length of the CDR3 is 13 residues. V lost 3 bases and J lost 6; bases outside the gene matches: 7. CDR3 nucleotide sequence: TGCAGCGTTGAGAAGGCAGGGGGTCATGGCTACACCTTC. This gives the protein CSVEKAGGHGYTF. Full variable domain (remainder filled in from reference TRBV29-1 and TRBJ1-2): SAVISQKPSRDICQRGTSLTIQCQVDSQVTMMFWYRQQPGQSLTLIATANQGSEATYESGFVIDKFPISRPNLTFSTLTVSNMSPEDSSIYLCSVEKAGGHGYTFGSGTRLTVV.

J is TRBJ1-5 and V is TRBV15, with TRBD1 matching 9 bases. Germline CDR1 and CDR2: LNHNV and YYDKDF (reference sequence). This CDR3 has 14 amino acids. Unmatched junction bases numbered 4, after V lost 5 bases and J lost 5 bases. The CDR3: CATSGRDRDQPQHF. The CDR3 coding sequence is TGTGCCACCAGCGGTCGGGACAGGGATCAGCCCCAGCATTTT.

This clone was seen once. The chain employs TRBV29-1 and TRBJ2-1; 8 bases are a match to TRBD2. Trimming took 4 bases from V and 6 from J; bases not matched to a gene: 5. This CDR3 has 13 amino acids. Germline V gene data show CDR1 as SQVTM and CDR2 as ANQGSEA. CDR3 bases: TGCAGCGTTGCGGGAGGGCTAATCAATGAGCAGTTCTTC. This gives the protein CSVAGGLINEQFF.

V and J are TRBV6-5 and TRBJ2-7; 9 bases are a match to TRBD1. The junction had 5 bases not matched to a gene; V was cut back by 5 bases and J by 3 bases. The CDR3 length is 14 residues. The germline V gene has CDR1 MNHEY and CDR2 SVGAGI. CDR3: CASSPGQGSYEQYF. The CDR3 DNA follows: TGTGCCAGCAGTCCGGGACAGGGAAGCTACGAGCAGTACTTC.

This clone occurred once. The CDR3 region has the DNA TGCAGCGTTGAATCGTACAATGAGCAGTTCTTC. Translation gives CSVESYNEQFF. The gene calls are TRBV29-1 and TRBJ2-1; no clear D gene. The germline V gene encodes CDR1 SQVTM and CDR2 ANQGSEA. The V end lost 2 bases, the J end lost 4 bases, and 3 bases lay between the germline ends. There are 11 residues in the CDR3.

V and J are TRBV9 and TRBJ2-1, with D possibly TRBD1 on 6 matching bases. There are 14 residues in the CDR3. Trimming left V 2 bases short and J 3 bases short, with 9 bases between. Germline lookup yields CDR1 SGDLS and CDR2 YYNGEE. The CDR3 reads CASSVQGFYNEQFF. CDR3 DNA sequence: TGTGCCAGCAGCGTCCAGGGGTTCTACAATGAGCAGTTCTTC.

The chain joins TRBV19 to TRBJ2-7; possibly TRBD1 for D (5 bases). This CDR3 is built from 16 residues. Germline lookup yields CDR1 LNHDA and CDR2 SQIVND (reference sequence). V was cut by 3 bases and J by 0 bases, with 15 bases left in between. This CDR3 reads CASSISGILSSYEQYF. The DNA for the CDR3 is TGTGCCAGTAGTATTTCAGGGATCCTTAGCTCCTACGAGCAGTACTTC. Full variable domain (outside the CDR3, taken from reference TRBV19 and TRBJ2-7): DGGITQSPKYLFRKEGQNVTLSCEQNLNHDAMYWYRQDPGQGLRLIYYSQIVNDFQKGDIAEGYSVSREKKESFPLTVTSAQKNPTAFYLCASSISGILSSYEQYFGPGTRLTVT.

This chain uses TRBV11-2 with TRBJ2-7; 10 bases fit TRBD2. After removal of 4 bases from V and 5 bases from J, the junction contained 11 bases not matched to a gene. The CDR3 consists of 16 residues. The germline V gene has CDR1 SGHAT and CDR2 FQNNGV. CDR3 sequence: CASSSRGASGSHEQYF. The CDR3 bases are TGTGCCAGCAGCTCCCGTGGGGCTAGCGGGAGCCACGAGCAGTACTTC.

CDR3 region: CASSWREGDIQYF. The CDR3 nucleotides are TGTGCCAGCAGTTGGAGGGAGGGGGACATTCAGTACTTC. The gene calls are TRBV27 and TRBJ2-4, with a possible D match to TRBD2 (7 bases). The CDR3 totals 13 residues. V lost 4 bases and J 8 bases, leaving 12 bases between the germline ends. From germline, CDR1 is MNHEY and CDR2 SMNVEV (reference sequence).

J is TRBJ2-7 and V is TRBV9, with a weak D call TRBD2 (6 bases). The germline CDR1 and CDR2 sequences are SGDLS and YYNGEE. The CDR3 spans 16 residues. Trimming took off 0 bases at V and 3 bases at J, with 16 bases between the two ends. For the CDR3, the DNA is TGTGCCAGCAGCGTAGCAATTGGGGGAGGACACTACGAGCAGTACTTC. Encoded protein: CASSVAIGGGHYEQYF.

This chain uses TRBV30 with TRBJ2-7, with 14 bases aligning to TRBD2. V lost 0 bases, J lost 6 bases, and 4 bases stayed unmatched. CDR1 and CDR2 (germline): GTSNPN, SVGIG (reference sequence). The CDR3 is 15 residues long. In DNA, the CDR3 is TGTGCCTGGAGTGTGGGACTAGCGGGAGTCAGCGAGCAGTACTTC. Translated, it gives CAWSVGLAGVSEQYF.